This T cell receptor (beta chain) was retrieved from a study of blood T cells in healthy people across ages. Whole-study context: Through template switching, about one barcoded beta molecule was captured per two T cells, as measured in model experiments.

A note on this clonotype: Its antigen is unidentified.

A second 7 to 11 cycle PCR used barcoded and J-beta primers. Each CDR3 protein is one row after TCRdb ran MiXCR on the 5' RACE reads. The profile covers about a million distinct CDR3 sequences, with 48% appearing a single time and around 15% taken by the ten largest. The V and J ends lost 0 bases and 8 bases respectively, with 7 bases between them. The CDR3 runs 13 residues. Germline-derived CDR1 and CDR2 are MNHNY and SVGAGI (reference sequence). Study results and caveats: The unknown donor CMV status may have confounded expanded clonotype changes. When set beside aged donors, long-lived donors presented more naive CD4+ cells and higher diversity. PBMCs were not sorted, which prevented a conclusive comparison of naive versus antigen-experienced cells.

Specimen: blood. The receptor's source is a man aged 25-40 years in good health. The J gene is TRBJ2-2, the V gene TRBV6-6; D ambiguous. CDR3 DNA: TGTGCCAGCAGTTACTCTAAGGGAGGGGAGCTGTTTTTT. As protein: CASSYSKGGELFF.